Below are 15 T cell receptor beta chains sequenced from a single sample in a study of control samples from healthy donors and cancer patients. Assay: immunoSEQ multiplex PCR; the TCRdb copy retains only in-frame clones and omits some. The sample consists of 50,000 or so clones, around 80% of them appearing once. Source material: blood. These TCRs come from a man in his 70s in good health.

The DNA for the CDR3 is TGTGCCTACACTAGGCAGGTCCGAGCGAGCTCTGAAGCTTTCTTT. Amino acid sequence: CAYTRQVRASSEAFF. This chain connects TRBV19 to TRBJ1-1; D ambiguous. The CDR3 loop spans 15 amino acids. Germline V lookup: CDR1 LNHDA, CDR2 SQIVND (reference sequence). Trimming took 11 bases from V and 6 from J, leaving 25 bases between them.

This chain joins TRBV18 and TRBJ1-4, with 8 bases aligning to TRBD1. CDR1 is KGHSH, CDR2 LQKENI, per germline. Germline trimming cut 6 bases from V and 2 bases from J; bases unmatched to any gene: 8. The length of the CDR3 is 16 residues. Here the CDR3 DNA reads TGTGCCAGCTCGCGGACAGGGACGGAGACTAATGAAAAACTGTTTTTT. Its translation is CASSRTGTETNEKLFF.

This clone showed up just a few times. The V and J genes are TRBV6-5 and TRBJ1-2; maybe TRBD1 (6 bases). CDR1 MNHEY and CDR2 SVGAGI come from the germline V gene. The CDR3 consists of 10 residues. As DNA, the CDR3 is TGTGCGACAGGTCCCAATGGCTACACCTTC. This translates into CATGPNGYTF.

The chain has TRBV30 and TRBJ1-6; 7 bases match TRBD1. This CDR3 is 16 amino acids long. Germline assignment: CDR1 GTSNPN and CDR2 SVGIG (reference sequence). The V segment lost 3 bases and the J segment 2 bases; nucleotides outside the gene matches: 7. The CDR3 bases are TGTGCCTGGAGGGGAGAAGGGACAGCCTATAATTCACCCCTCCACTTT. Its protein product is CAWRGEGTAYNSPLHF.

The chain is built from TRBV5-6 and TRBJ1-2; D gene uncertain. The CDR3 totals 14 residues. Germline V gives CDR1 SGHDT, CDR2 YYEEEE. The V end lost 0 bases, the J end lost 5 bases, and 11 bases lay between the germline ends. CDR3 DNA: TGTGCCAGCAGCTTGGTCGGCGCGCGTTATGGCTACACCTTC. Translating it yields CASSLVGARYGYTF.

The table lists this clone with a few counts. The chain uses TRBV5-1 and TRBJ1-2; possibly TRBD1 for D (5 bases). Per germline, CDR1 SGHRS and CDR2 YFSETQ. The CDR3 has 12 residues. Trimming left V 5 bases short and J 6 bases short, with 11 bases between. CDR3 in DNA: TGCGCCAGCAGGGGCAGGGACCATGGCTACACCTTC. It codes for CASRGRDHGYTF. The variable domain in full, completed from reference TRBV5-1 and TRBJ1-2, reads KAGVTQTPRYLIKTRGQQVTLSCSPISGHRSVSWYQQTPGQGLQFLFEYFSETQRNKGNFPGRFSGRQFSNSRSEMNVSTLELGDSALYLCASRGRDHGYTFGSGTRLTVV.

The chain links TRBV28 to TRBJ2-2, with 10 bases identical to TRBD1. The J segment lost 7 bases and the V segment lost 5 bases, leaving 7 bases of the junction unmatched. This CDR3 has 15 amino acids. Germline V gene lookup returns CDR1 MDHEN and CDR2 SYDVKM. CDR3 nucleotide sequence: TGTGCCAGCAGTCAGACAGGGGGCGCGGTCGGGGAGCTGTTTTTT. It specifies CASSQTGGAVGELFF.

CDR3 nucleotide sequence: TGCGCCAGCAGCAGGGGACTAGCATCTGAGACCCAGTACTTC. It yields the protein CASSRGLASETQYF. The rearrangement joins TRBV5-1 to TRBJ2-5, with 9 nucleotides matching TRBD2. Germline CDR1 is SGHRS and CDR2 is YFSETQ. The CDR3 consists of 14 residues. Trimming at V came to 4 bases and at J to 5 bases, leaving 6 bases not matched to a gene.

Here the CDR3 reads CATSRGGHSYGYTF. DNA of the CDR3: TGTGCCACCAGCAGAGGGGGCCACTCCTATGGCTACACCTTC. The chain joins TRBV15 to TRBJ1-2; TRBD1 is a possible D gene (5 bases). CDR3 size: 14 residues. Trimming cost V 1 base and J 4 bases, with 10 bases left between them. The germline CDR1 and CDR2 sequences are LNHNV and YYDKDF (reference sequence).

The V gene is TRBV2, the J gene TRBJ1-1, with 10 bases aligning to TRBD1. The CDR3 extends over 15 amino acids. In germline, CDR1 is SNHLY, CDR2 FYNNEI. V gave up 4 bases and J gave up 4 bases; unmatched junction bases: 6. CDR3 bases: TGTGCCAGCAGTGGGACAGGGGGTGGGAGCACTGAAGCTTTCTTT. Translated: CASSGTGGGSTEAFF.

This rearrangement joins TRBV9 to TRBJ2-1, with 10 positions matching TRBD2. With 0 bases clipped from V and 4 bases from J, the junction kept 4 bases outside the gene matches. The CDR3 runs to 16 residues. CDR1 is SGDLS and CDR2 is YYNGEE in the germline V gene. Here the CDR3 reads CASSVGSSGRYNEQFF. CDR3 nucleotides: TGTGCCAGCAGCGTAGGAAGTAGCGGGAGGTACAATGAGCAGTTCTTC. Using reference TRBV9 and TRBJ2-1 for the parts outside the CDR3, the full variable domain is DSGVTQTPKHLITATGQRVTLRCSPRSGDLSVYWYQQSLDQGLQFLIQYYNGEERAKGNILERFSAQQFPDLHSELNLSSLELGDSALYFCASSVGSSGRYNEQFFGPGTRLTVL.

The J gene is TRBJ1-2, the V gene TRBV5-1; D remains unclear. The CDR3 length is 14 residues. The germline V gene has CDR1 SGHRS and CDR2 YFSETQ. V was clipped by 0 bases and J by 7 bases, with 13 bases between them. The CDR3 region is CASSLAQQRTGYTF. CDR3 DNA sequence: TGCGCCAGCAGCTTGGCCCAGCAACGGACTGGCTACACCTTC.

The chain has TRBV5-1 and TRBJ2-7; 8 bases map to TRBD1. J lost 6 bases, V lost 4 bases, and 6 bases had no gene match. Germline V gene sequence: CDR1 SGHRS, CDR2 YFSETQ. The CDR3 contains 13 residues. CDR3 amino acids: CASSVGQGVEQYF. The CDR3 DNA reads as TGCGCCAGCAGCGTAGGACAGGGAGTCGAGCAGTACTTC.

The chain links TRBV6-2 or TRBV6-3 to TRBJ2-3, with a tentative D call TRBD1 (5 bases). This CDR3 region has 15 residues. V was trimmed by 6 bases and J by 2 bases, leaving 15 bases between them. Germline-derived CDR1 and CDR2 are MNHEY and SVGEGT. The CDR3 DNA sequence: TGTGCCAGCAGGTACAGGTCCCCGAACACAGATACGCAGTATTTT. This gives the protein CASRYRSPNTDTQYF.

The chain has TRBV24-1 and TRBJ1-5; a possible D gene is TRBD1 (5 bases). Germline-derived CDR1 and CDR2 are KGHDR and SFDVKD. The V end was cut by 11 bases, the J end by 0 bases, with 13 bases between. This CDR3 is built from 14 residues. CDR3 DNA sequence: TGTGCCAGCAGCCGAGGGGATAGCAATCAGCCCCAGCATTTT. Its protein is CASSRGDSNQPQHF.